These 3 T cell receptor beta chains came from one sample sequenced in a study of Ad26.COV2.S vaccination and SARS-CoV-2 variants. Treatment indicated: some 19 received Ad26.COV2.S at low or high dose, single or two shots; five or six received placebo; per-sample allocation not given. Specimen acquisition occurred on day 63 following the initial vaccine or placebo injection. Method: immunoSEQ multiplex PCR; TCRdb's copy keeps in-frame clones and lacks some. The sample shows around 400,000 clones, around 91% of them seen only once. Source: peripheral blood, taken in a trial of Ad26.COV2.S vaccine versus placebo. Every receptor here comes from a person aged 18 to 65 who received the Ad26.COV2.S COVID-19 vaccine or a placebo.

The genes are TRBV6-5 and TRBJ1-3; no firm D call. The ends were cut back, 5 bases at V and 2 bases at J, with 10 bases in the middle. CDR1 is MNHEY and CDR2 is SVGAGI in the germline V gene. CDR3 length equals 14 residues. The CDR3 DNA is TGTGCCAGCAGTCTGACGGACCCTGGAAACACCATATATTTT. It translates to CASSLTDPGNTIYF.

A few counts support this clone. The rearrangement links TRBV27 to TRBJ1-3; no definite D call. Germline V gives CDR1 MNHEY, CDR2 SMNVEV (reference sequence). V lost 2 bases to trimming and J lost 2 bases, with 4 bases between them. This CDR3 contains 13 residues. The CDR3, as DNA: TGTGCCAGCAGTTTAAAGGCTGGAAACACCATATATTTT. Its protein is CASSLKAGNTIYF.

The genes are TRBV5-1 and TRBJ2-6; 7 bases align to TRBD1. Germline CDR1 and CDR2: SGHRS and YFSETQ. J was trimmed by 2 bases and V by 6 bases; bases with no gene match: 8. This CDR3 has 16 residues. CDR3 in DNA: TGCGCCAGCATGGGGCAGGGACAGACTGGGGCCAACGTCCTGACTTTC. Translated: CASMGQGQTGANVLTF.